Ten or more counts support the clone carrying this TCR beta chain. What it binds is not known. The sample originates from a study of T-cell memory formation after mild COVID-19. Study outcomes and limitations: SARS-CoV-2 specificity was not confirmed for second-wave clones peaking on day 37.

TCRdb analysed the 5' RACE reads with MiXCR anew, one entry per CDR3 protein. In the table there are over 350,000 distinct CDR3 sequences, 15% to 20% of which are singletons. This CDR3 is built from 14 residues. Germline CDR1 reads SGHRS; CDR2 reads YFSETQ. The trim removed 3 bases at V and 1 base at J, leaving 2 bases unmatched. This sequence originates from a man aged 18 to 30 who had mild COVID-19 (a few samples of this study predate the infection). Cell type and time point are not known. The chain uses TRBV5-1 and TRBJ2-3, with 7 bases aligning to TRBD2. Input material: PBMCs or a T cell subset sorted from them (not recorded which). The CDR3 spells CASSSSGRTDTQYF. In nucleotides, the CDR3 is TGCGCCAGCAGCTCTAGCGGTCGCACAGATACGCAGTATTTT.